This T cell receptor (beta chain) was identified in a study of CD8+CD57+ T cells in acquired aplastic anemia (dated by TCRdb to the late 2010s). Regarding the research as a whole: A mean of around 3 ug of DNA, ranging from about 0.2 to 27.4 ug, was extracted from sorted CD4+ and CD8+ cells. Mean read counts for healthy donor samples were approximately 10 million for CD4+ cells and fewer than 12 million for CD8+ cells.

Genomic DNA was used as template for profiling of TCR beta VDJ combinations and CDR3 sequences. An Illumina HiSeq 2000 was used for TCR repertoire sequencing. On the study's bioinformatics: TRBV/TRBJ rearrangement plots, CDR3 size and DJ length profiles, and Simpson's diversity index were used to evaluate the repertoires. The most abundant DNA sequence in the deep sequencing data was defined as the immunodominant clone. CDR3 amino acid sequences were screened for sharing across subjects and compared with published repertoires and the VDJdb database. Through fastp at Q25 and MiXCR, TCRdb rebuilt clones from the public reads, retaining in-frame beta chains. Identical CDR3 protein sequences are pooled into one entry, listed with their most common genes and DNA. V and J calls and clone size were set by TCRdb, not the authors. This sample has approximately 160,000 distinct CDR3 sequences in its table, and 35% to 55% of those were observed once. The ten largest clonotypes hold about 1.1% of the sample.

TCR repertoires of sorted CD4+ and CD8+ blood T cells from severe aplastic anemia patients and healthy subjects were deep-sequenced in the study. Ficoll-Paque density gradient centrifugation was used to isolate peripheral blood mononuclear cells. Before DNA extraction, CD4+ and CD8+ T cells were sorted with FACS or magnetic beads. This clonotype was seen many times. What antigen it recognizes has not been identified. No much larger clone exists at a distance of one base, and base qualities are not known. Spanning cysteine to phenylalanine, the CDR3 consists of 18 amino acids. Only the CDR3 DNA stays, 54 bases, in frame from base 1. Via the germline V gene, CDR1 is SGHVS and CDR2 FNYEAQ. V is pruned by 1 base and J by 4 bases, leaving 9 bases of the junction without a gene match. What the authors observed across the whole study: Twenty-nine CD8+ CDR3 sequences were found to be shared between patients and controls, but these sequences appeared to be highly expressed in patients and within the immunodominant clones of the patients. No significant difference in CD8+ Simpson's diversity was found between patients and healthy controls (P=0.060).

This receptor was obtained from a human donor in good health. The sequence joins TRBV7-6 to TRBJ2-1, and TRBD2 matches 11 of the central bases. Material: sorted CD4+, CD8+, or CD8+CD57+ T cells (not recorded which) from PBMCs. The DNA sequence is TGTGCCAGCAGCTTAGGCAGGCCTAGCGGGGGGTCTTACAATGAGCAGTTCTTC. It encodes CASSLGRPSGGSYNEQFF.